Included here is one T cell receptor beta chain sequence, with context. V was trimmed by 10 bases and J by 5 bases, leaving 14 bases between them. The germline CDR1 and CDR2 sequences are KGHDR and SFDVKD. CDR3 length equals 12 residues. Data came from immunoSEQ multiplex PCR; TCRdb stores just in-frame clones and leaves some out. The sample carries 77,000 or so clones, roughly 91% recorded once. The data originate from a study of control samples from healthy donors and cancer patients. The source of this sequence is a man aged 25-45 years in good health. Sequencing input: blood. J is TRBJ2-7 and V is TRBV24-1, with D possibly TRBD1 on 7 matching bases. CDR3 sequence (DNA): TGTGCCACTTCAGGGGGGAGCCACGAGCAGTACTTC. It specifies CATSGGSHEQYF.